Following are 15 T cell receptor beta chains from one sample sequenced in a study of cytomegalovirus exposure and HLA in healthy donors. A multiplex PCR was run with 60 Vbeta primers and 13 Jbeta primers. The data were produced by immunoSEQ multiplex PCR, yet TCRdb's version contains in-frame clones alone and is incomplete. The sample consists of roughly 160,000 clones, around 80% of them appearing once. Sequencing was done on a sample of PBMCs. These receptors were obtained from a woman between 35 and 50 years old in good health and CMV-seropositive.

The table lists this clone with a few counts. The chain employs TRBV13 and TRBJ2-7; D remains ambiguous. Per the germline V gene, CDR1 is PRHDT and CDR2 is FYEKMQ (reference sequence). The CDR3 is 12 amino acids. V dropped 3 bases and J dropped 3 bases, with 6 bases sitting between them. The CDR3 bases are TGTGCCAGCAGCTTTTCCATCTACGAGCAGTACTTC. Encoded protein: CASSFSIYEQYF.

V and J are TRBV6-5 and TRBJ2-7; 12 positions match TRBD2. The V gene end was trimmed by 6 bases and the J gene end by 6 bases; junction bases not matched to a gene: 6. The CDR3 covers 14 residues. The germline gives CDR1 MNHEY, CDR2 SVGAGI. The CDR3 loop reads CASRLTSGRGEQYF. As DNA, the CDR3 is TGTGCCAGCAGACTGACTAGCGGGAGAGGCGAGCAGTACTTC.

The chain links TRBV6-4 to TRBJ2-1; 9 bases are shared with TRBD2. The CDR3 loop spans 15 amino acids. Germline CDR1 is MRHNA and CDR2 is SNTAGT. V trimming: 3 bases; J trimming: 6 bases; junction bases outside the gene matches: 6. In nucleotides, the CDR3 is TGTGCCAGCAGTGAAAGTCTAGCGGGATCCAATGAGCAGTTCTTC. The encoded protein is CASSESLAGSNEQFF.

This chain connects TRBV28 to TRBJ1-2, with 10 nucleotides matching TRBD1. The CDR3 runs 15 residues. Germline CDR1 is MDHEN and CDR2 is SYDVKM. The ends lost 3 bases at V and 4 bases at J; junction bases unmatched: 5. The CDR3 bases are TGTGCCAGCAGTTTCGGGACAGGGGTATTCTATGGCTACACCTTC. Translated: CASSFGTGVFYGYTF.

This chain joins TRBV7-3 and TRBJ2-7; TRBD2 matches at 8 bases. The germline V gene has CDR1 SGHTA and CDR2 FQGTGA. The J segment lost 2 bases and the V segment lost 7 bases, leaving 7 bases of the junction unmatched. This CDR3 is built from 14 residues. CDR3 nucleotides: TGTGCCAGCAACTGGGGTAGCGGGGCCTACGAGCAGTACTTC. Its protein is CASNWGSGAYEQYF. Full variable domain (rest looked up from reference TRBV7-3 and TRBJ2-7): GAGVSQTPSNKVTEKGKYVELRCDPISGHTALYWYRQSLGQGPEFLIYFQGTGAADDSGLPNDRFFAVRPEGSVSTLKIQRTERGDSAVYLCASNWGSGAYEQYFGPGTRLTVT.

The V and J genes are TRBV18 and TRBJ2-5; D is ambiguous. Trimming took off 2 bases at V and 2 bases at J, with 9 bases between the two ends. Germline values: CDR1 KGHSH, CDR2 LQKENI. The CDR3 is 14 residues long. The CDR3 reads CASSPVQQQETQYF. The CDR3 DNA follows: TGTGCCAGCTCACCAGTACAACAGCAAGAGACCCAGTACTTC.

This clone has just one count. The genes are TRBV28 and TRBJ1-4; D remains unclear. This CDR3 spans 11 amino acids. Germline lookup yields CDR1 MDHEN and CDR2 SYDVKM. Between the trimmed V and J ends, which lost 5 bases and 4 bases, there was a span of 2 bases. The CDR3 spells CASSLNEKLFF. The CDR3 bases are TGTGCCAGCAGTCTTAATGAAAAACTGTTTTTT.

The genes are TRBV7-2 and TRBJ2-1, with 12 bases that match TRBD2. V lost 3 bases, J lost 8 bases, and 2 bases stayed unmatched. In germline, CDR1 is SGHTA, CDR2 FQGNSA. The CDR3 totals 14 residues. This CDR3 is CASSLTSGSYEQFF. The CDR3, as DNA: TGTGCCAGCAGCTTGACTAGCGGGAGTTATGAGCAGTTCTTC.

The DNA for the CDR3 is TGCGCCAGCAGCTTAGCGGAAACCCGGTACGAGCAGTACTTC. Amino acids: CASSLAETRYEQYF. The rearrangement joins TRBV5-1 to TRBJ2-7; a possible D gene is TRBD2 (5 bases). The V end was cut by 2 bases, the J end by 4 bases, with 13 bases between. From germline, CDR1 is SGHRS and CDR2 YFSETQ. The length of the CDR3 is 14 residues.

The V call is TRBV7-9, the J call TRBJ2-7; D might be TRBD1 (5 bases). CDR3 size: 13 residues. Germline-derived CDR1 and CDR2 are SEHNR and FQNEAQ (reference sequence). Trimming removed 7 bases at V and 1 base at J, with 11 bases between. CDR3 sequence: CASTTVNSYEQYF. The CDR3 DNA reads as TGTGCCAGCACGACAGTGAATTCCTACGAGCAGTACTTC.

This clone was counted only a few times. V gene TRBV18 combines with J gene TRBJ2-7; 11 bases line up with TRBD1. V shed 5 bases and J 1 base; nucleotides not matched to a gene: 4. The CDR3 loop spans 15 amino acids. CDR1 and CDR2 (germline): KGHSH, LQKENI. CDR3 protein: CASSSGQGASYEQYF. The CDR3 coding sequence is TGTGCCAGCTCATCCGGACAGGGGGCTTCCTACGAGCAGTACTTC.

This clone came up a few times. The rearrangement joins TRBV28 to TRBJ1-1, with TRBD1 identical over 8 bases. V was clipped by 6 bases and J by 8 bases; unmatched bases: 14. The CDR3 has 15 amino acids. Germline V gene lookup returns CDR1 MDHEN and CDR2 SYDVKM. The CDR3 nucleotides read TGTGCCAGCAGGCTTGGACAGGGAGCCCCTGAAGAAGCTTTCTTT. Amino acids: CASRLGQGAPEEAFF. Full variable domain (rest looked up from reference TRBV28 and TRBJ1-1): DVKVTQSSRYLVKRTGEKVFLECVQDMDHENMFWYRQDPGLGLRLIYFSYDVKMKEKGDIPEGYSVSREKKERFSLILESASTNQTSMYLCASRLGQGAPEEAFFGQGTRLTVV.

The chain recombines TRBV11-3 with TRBJ2-2; 9 bases line up with TRBD1. CDR1 and CDR2 (germline): SGHNT, YENEEA. The length of the CDR3 is 15 residues. Trimming at V came to 5 bases and at J to 3 bases, leaving 4 bases not matched to a gene. CDR3 sequence: CASSQGQGDTGELFF. CDR3 sequence (DNA): TGTGCCAGCAGCCAGGGACAGGGAGACACCGGGGAGCTGTTTTTT.

The V and J genes are TRBV7-2 and TRBJ1-1; D remains ambiguous. This CDR3 region has 12 residues. Trimming pared 1 base from V and 11 bases from J, leaving 11 bases between. CDR1 and CDR2 (germline): SGHTA, FQGNSA. The CDR3 spells CASSLVGLGAFF. The CDR3 nucleotides read TGTGCCAGCAGCTTAGTTGGGCTTGGGGCTTTCTTT.

The rearrangement uses TRBV18 and TRBJ2-7; 9 positions match TRBD2. The CDR3 totals 17 residues. The germline CDR1 and CDR2 sequences are KGHSH and LQKENI. The V gene end was trimmed by 3 bases and the J gene end by 0 bases; junction bases not matched to a gene: 9. As DNA, the CDR3 is TGTGCCAGCTCACCCCGAGGGTCTAGCGGGGCCTCCTACGAGCAGTACTTC. Translating it yields CASSPRGSSGASYEQYF.